Described below is a single T cell receptor beta chain sequence and its context. There is no known antigen for this receptor. The sample holds no much larger clone one base away, and base qualities are not on file. The immunoSEQ Assay, a bias-controlled multiplex PCR, was used to amplify TCRbeta CDR3 regions from genomic DNA. The authors' pipeline ran thus. The number of nucleated cells in each sample was estimated from the amplification of reference gene primers within the assay. Sequence reads were collapsed and filtered to measure the absolute abundance of every unique TCRbeta CDR3 rearrangement. For each sample, productive Simpson clonality was calculated as the square root of Simpson's diversity index across productive rearrangements. Sourced from immuneACCESS, this table was stored by TCRdb with only in-frame sequences that have V and J called. A share of the clones is absent; for the studies checked, an unresolved V gene accounts for under half, and the remainder has no known explanation. V, J and clone size derive from that table, while D and trimming were established from the DNA sequence. A total of about 170,000 clones appear in this sample, more than 75% of them only once. Approximately 3.3% of the sample belongs to the ten largest clones.

The data derive from a study of blood T cell repertoires in COVID-19 (dated by TCRdb to 2020 to 2021). Regarding the study in general: Samples covering the acute and convalescent phases of COVID-19 were provided by collaborators in the United States, Italy and Spain. The material from the prospective study consisted of cDNA or gDNA derived from T cells, B-cell-depleted T cells, or PBMCs. The dataset comprised deeply sampled blood TCRbeta repertoires from subjects exposed to, actively infected with, or recovered from COVID-19. The repertoires were made available in a free public database intended to serve as a resource for research on the immune response to SARS-CoV-2. The samples were drawn from the first 160 participants of the ongoing ImmuneRACE study and from roughly 1,300 subjects provided by 6 global collaborators. Sample metadata almost always included a de-identified subject ID, COVID-19 status, age in years and sex. Where available, HLA class I and class II types were taken from metadata supplied by the sample provider and were not determined by assay-based typing.

From its cysteine to its phenylalanine, the CDR3 spans 14 amino acids. The sequence is cut down to CDR3 DNA, 42 bases in frame from base 1. The germline V gene (reference sequence) specifies GTSNPN as CDR1 and SVGIG as CDR2. V is cut by 0 bases and J by 2 bases, and the space between the germline ends is 10 bases. Overall results and qualifications from the work: The quantity of clinical and demographic metadata differed by source and by participant and was supplied without curation.

Whole blood was collected in K2EDTA tubes by collaborating institutions according to the institutions' own protocols. For TCRbeta analysis, collaborator samples were shipped as frozen whole blood, as isolated PBMCs, or as DNA extracted from either sample type. The chain uses TRBV30 and TRBJ1-1, with the D gene not confidently named. This receptor was identified in a man younger than 30 with active or convalescent COVID-19. Specimen: peripheral blood. CDR3 protein: CAWSVLRINTEAFF. In nucleotides, the sequence is TGTGCCTGGAGTGTACTCCGAATAAACACTGAAGCTTTCTTT.